This TCR beta chain is from a study of patients and donors after allogeneic stem cell transplantation. Many counts were recorded for this clonotype. TCRdb recomputed calls from the RT-PCR reads with MiXCR, one row per CDR3 protein. The sample consists of 900,000 to 1,000,000 distinct CDR3 sequences, about 20% of them appearing once. This CDR3 spans 15 amino acids. The V gene's germline CDR1 is MGHRA and CDR2 YSYEKL. Trimming took off 5 bases at V and 4 bases at J, with 15 bases between the two ends. The source of this sequence is a human donor who was either an allogeneic HSCT recipient or a stem cell or donor lymphocyte infusion donor (not recorded which). It is not recorded whose cells these are; they may come from a transplant donor. The sample taken for sequencing was blood, either unsorted or a sorted T cell fraction (not recorded which). V gene TRBV4-1 combines with J gene TRBJ1-5; D unclear. The CDR3 is CASSKEFRQNQPQHF. Here the CDR3 DNA reads TGCGCCAGCAGCAAGGAGTTTAGGCAAAATCAGCCCCAGCATTTT.